This T cell receptor beta chain appears in the sequencing data of a study of beta chain features in type 1 diabetes. The authors sorted CD4+ naive, central memory, regulatory and stem cell-like memory cells via CD45RO/CCR7/CD25/CD127/CD95/CD27. The germline V gene encodes CDR1 MNHEY and CDR2 SVGAGI. Trimming at V came to 7 bases and at J to 9 bases, leaving 12 bases not matched to a gene. There are 15 residues in the CDR3. Study-level points and caveats: cDNA-based reads could over-represent cells with high TCR expression. Shortening that was moderate but significant affected the TCRB CDR3s of Type 1 diabetes patients in all four CD4+ subsets.

This clone has just a few counts. Its target is not known. Expressed TCRB transcripts were sequenced, since all the RNA that had been isolated was reverse transcribed. Naive, central memory and regulatory T cell samples averaged around 3.9 million immunoSEQ reads each. Using immunoSEQ multiplex PCR, the repertoire was profiled, and TCRdb retains in-frame clones only, with some absent. The sample carries 130,000 or so clones, around 8.8% recorded once. V is TRBV6-5 and J is TRBJ2-3; TRBD2 agrees at 11 bases. Material: central memory CD4+ T cells from blood. The sequence derives from a young man with type 1 diabetes. The CDR3 is CASTPGASGGQTQYF. The CDR3 DNA reads as TGTGCCAGCACCCCAGGGGCTAGCGGGGGGCAGACGCAGTATTTT.